A selection of T cell receptor beta chains follows, all from one sample in a study of graft-versus-host responses after intestinal transplantation. Only in-frame clones appear in the TCRdb table, and some are missing; sequencing was by immunoSEQ multiplex PCR. The data hold about 64,000 clones, with 90% observed a single time. For these TCRs, the target antigens are not known. Specimen: unstimulated CD8+ T cells sorted from spleen or lymph node cells, collected before transplant. These receptors were taken from a human donor who was the organ donor for an intestinal transplant. Both conserved end residues are part of each CDR3. A D gene is named only where the DNA matches it firmly. Expanded clones get a size class; other rows say once, few or many, or leave the size out.

clone_size: .; j_call: TRBJ1-5; d_call: TRBD1; v_call: TRBV10-3; cdr3_nt: TGTGCCATCAGTGAGGCGGGACAGGGCAATCAGCCCCAGCATTTT; cdr3_aa: CAISEAGQGNQPQHF
clone_size: few; j_call: TRBJ1-2; d_call: TRBD1; v_call: TRBV5-6; cdr3_nt: TGTGCCAGCAGCTCGGGGACAGGGGATGGCTACACCTTC; cdr3_aa: CASSSGTGDGYTF
clone_size: .; j_call: TRBJ1-5; d_call: .; v_call: TRBV4-3; cdr3_nt: TGCGCCAGCAGCCAAGGTCCGGGTGGAAATCAGCCCCAGCATTTT; cdr3_aa: CASSQGPGGNQPQHF
clone_size: .; j_call: TRBJ2-1; d_call: .; v_call: TRBV4-3; cdr3_nt: TGCGCCAGCAGCCAATCAACCGGGACTTACAATGAGCAGTTCTTC; cdr3_aa: CASSQSTGTYNEQFF
clone_size: .; j_call: TRBJ2-1; d_call: TRBD2; v_call: TRBV6-4; cdr3_nt: TGTGCCAGCAGTGGACTAGCGGGAGGGGATGAGCAGTTCTTC; cdr3_aa: CASSGLAGGDEQFF
clone_size: .; j_call: TRBJ2-2; d_call: TRBD1; v_call: TRBV9; cdr3_nt: TGTGCCAGCAGCGCCCCGGGACAGGGGTACACCGGGGAGCTGTTTTTT; cdr3_aa: CASSAPGQGYTGELFF
clone_size: few; j_call: TRBJ1-4; d_call: TRBD1; v_call: TRBV4-2; cdr3_nt: TGTGCCAGCAGCCAAGAGATCGACAGGGAGGTTGAAAAACTGTTTTTT; cdr3_aa: CASSQEIDREVEKLFF
clone_size: .; j_call: TRBJ1-5; d_call: TRBD1; v_call: TRBV10-3; cdr3_nt: TGTGCCATCAGGGACAGGGGACCCCATCAGCCCCAGCATTTT; cdr3_aa: CAIRDRGPHQPQHF
clone_size: few; j_call: TRBJ2-7; d_call: .; v_call: TRBV4-1; cdr3_nt: TGCGCCAGCAGCCCCACGGGGGGCGGCTACGAGCAGTACTTC; cdr3_aa: CASSPTGGGYEQYF
clone_size: .; j_call: TRBJ2-7; d_call: .; v_call: TRBV9; cdr3_nt: TGTGCCAGCAGCGTAGGGGCGGGTCCCAACGAGCAGTACTTC; cdr3_aa: CASSVGAGPNEQYF
clone_size: .; j_call: TRBJ1-5; d_call: .; v_call: TRBV19; cdr3_nt: TGTGCCAGTAGTATCTTCCCCCCGGACAGCCGGGGTAGTTCTTATAGCAATCAGCCCCAGCATTTT; cdr3_aa: CASSIFPPDSRGSSYSNQPQHF
clone_size: .; j_call: TRBJ1-5; d_call: TRBD1; v_call: TRBV7-9; cdr3_nt: TGTGCCAGCAGCAATCAGGACAGGGGTGGTCAGCCCCAGCATTTT; cdr3_aa: CASSNQDRGGQPQHF
clone_size: .; j_call: TRBJ2-3; d_call: TRBD2; v_call: TRBV7-6; cdr3_nt: TGTGCCAGCAGCTTACGGGGGGGGAGCGGTACAGATACGCAGTATTTT; cdr3_aa: CASSLRGGSGTDTQYF
clone_size: .; j_call: TRBJ2-7; d_call: .; v_call: TRBV2; cdr3_nt: TGTGCCAGCAGCCCCGCCGGGAGACAGGGCCACGAGCAGTACTTC; cdr3_aa: CASSPAGRQGHEQYF
clone_size: once; j_call: TRBJ1-2; d_call: .; v_call: TRBV2; cdr3_nt: TGTGCCAGCACCTCTAACACCTTC; cdr3_aa: CASTSNTF
clone_size: .; j_call: TRBJ2-1; d_call: .; v_call: TRBV6-5; cdr3_nt: TGTGCCAGCAGTTACTCAAAGGGAGCTGAGCAGTTCTTC; cdr3_aa: CASSYSKGAEQFF
clone_size: .; j_call: TRBJ1-5; d_call: .; v_call: TRBV19; cdr3_nt: TGTGCCAGTAGTATAATGGCTCATCAGCCCCAGCATTTT; cdr3_aa: CASSIMAHQPQHF
clone_size: few; j_call: TRBJ2-2; d_call: .; v_call: TRBV4-2; cdr3_nt: TGTGCCAGCCAGGACACCCCGAACACCGGGGAGCTGTTTTTT; cdr3_aa: CASQDTPNTGELFF
clone_size: few; j_call: TRBJ1-5; d_call: .; v_call: TRBV4-2; cdr3_nt: TGTGCCAGCAGCCCCCAAAAACATAGCAATCAGCCCCAGCATTTT; cdr3_aa: CASSPQKHSNQPQHF
clone_size: .; j_call: TRBJ2-7; d_call: .; v_call: TRBV11-1; cdr3_nt: TGTGCCAGCAGCCTCGACAAGACCTACGAGCAGTACTTC; cdr3_aa: CASSLDKTYEQYF
clone_size: .; j_call: TRBJ2-7; d_call: .; v_call: TRBV28; cdr3_nt: TGTGCCAGCAGTTTAGGAGTGGTCGCGTCGGCCTACGAGCAGTACTTC; cdr3_aa: CASSLGVVASAYEQYF
clone_size: .; j_call: TRBJ2-7; d_call: TRBD1; v_call: TRBV28; cdr3_nt: TGTGCCAGCAGTTTACCAGGGGGCAACTACGAGCAGTACTTC; cdr3_aa: CASSLPGGNYEQYF
clone_size: .; j_call: TRBJ1-6; d_call: TRBD1; v_call: TRBV11-2; cdr3_nt: TGTGCCAGCAGCCAGACAGGGGCCAGTTCACCCCTCCACTTT; cdr3_aa: CASSQTGASSPLHF
clone_size: .; j_call: TRBJ2-1; d_call: .; v_call: TRBV28; cdr3_nt: TGTGCCAGCAGTGGGGGGGCGAAATCCTACAATGAGCAGTTCTTC; cdr3_aa: CASSGGAKSYNEQFF
clone_size: .; j_call: TRBJ1-3; d_call: TRBD1; v_call: TRBV28; cdr3_nt: TGTGCCAGCAGTGGGGACAGGGGGCTGCCCGCTGGAAACACCATATATTTT; cdr3_aa: CASSGDRGLPAGNTIYF
clone_size: .; j_call: TRBJ2-1; d_call: TRBD2; v_call: TRBV27; cdr3_nt: TGTGCCAGCCAACCCCCAGGACTAGCGGGAGTAAATGAGCAGTTCTTC; cdr3_aa: CASQPPGLAGVNEQFF
clone_size: .; j_call: TRBJ2-2; d_call: TRBD2; v_call: TRBV7-8; cdr3_nt: TGTGCCAGCAGCCACACCCCGGGGGGAACCGGGGAGCTGTTTTTT; cdr3_aa: CASSHTPGGTGELFF
clone_size: .; j_call: TRBJ1-2; d_call: .; v_call: TRBV28; cdr3_nt: TGTGCCAGCACTGCAGGGGACTATGGCTACACCTTC; cdr3_aa: CASTAGDYGYTF
clone_size: few; j_call: TRBJ1-2; d_call: TRBD1; v_call: TRBV5-6; cdr3_nt: TGTGCCAGCAGCCCGGGGGGACAGGGCTATGGCTACACCTTC; cdr3_aa: CASSPGGQGYGYTF
clone_size: once; j_call: TRBJ2-2; d_call: .; v_call: TRBV7-3; cdr3_nt: TGTGCCAGCAGCTTGGAAGCGGGCACCGGGGAGCTGTTTTTT; cdr3_aa: CASSLEAGTGELFF
clone_size: .; j_call: TRBJ2-2; d_call: .; v_call: TRBV27; cdr3_nt: TGTGCCAGCAGTTCTACAGGGTTGACCGGGGAGCTGTTTTTT; cdr3_aa: CASSSTGLTGELFF
clone_size: .; j_call: TRBJ1-5; d_call: TRBD1; v_call: TRBV23-1; cdr3_nt: TGCGCCAGCAGTCCCCTCCTCACAGGGGACTTAAATCAGCCCCAGCATTTT; cdr3_aa: CASSPLLTGDLNQPQHF
clone_size: .; j_call: TRBJ2-3; d_call: TRBD2; v_call: TRBV7-6; cdr3_nt: TGTGCCAGCAGCCTCAGGGCTAGCGGGATCACCCTGGGGACAGATACGCAGTATTTT; cdr3_aa: CASSLRASGITLGTDTQYF
clone_size: .; j_call: TRBJ2-3; d_call: TRBD2; v_call: TRBV5-1; cdr3_nt: TGCGCCAGCAGCCTGGAGGCGGGAGTGTGTATAGATACGCAGTATTTT; cdr3_aa: CASSLEAGVCIDTQYF
clone_size: .; j_call: TRBJ2-7; d_call: .; v_call: TRBV19; cdr3_nt: TGTGCCACCGGGGGGACAGGCGAGGAGCAGTACTTC; cdr3_aa: CATGGTGEEQYF
clone_size: .; j_call: TRBJ2-1; d_call: TRBD2; v_call: TRBV29-1; cdr3_nt: TGCAGCTTTGATCGGGGGGTGGATGAGCAGTTCTTC; cdr3_aa: CSFDRGVDEQFF
clone_size: .; j_call: TRBJ2-7; d_call: TRBD2; v_call: TRBV4-3; cdr3_nt: TGCGCCAGCAGCCAGGGAGGGCTGGGGTACGAGCAGTACTTC; cdr3_aa: CASSQGGLGYEQYF
clone_size: .; j_call: TRBJ2-7; d_call: .; v_call: TRBV7-4; cdr3_nt: TGTGCCAGCAGCTTAGGCTGCAGCTCCTACGAGCAGTACTTC; cdr3_aa: CASSLGCSSYEQYF
clone_size: .; j_call: TRBJ2-4; d_call: .; v_call: TRBV4-2; cdr3_nt: TGTGCCAGCAGCCCTCGGAGAGCGGGAGCCAAAAACATTCAGTACTTC; cdr3_aa: CASSPRRAGAKNIQYF
clone_size: few; j_call: TRBJ1-5; d_call: .; v_call: TRBV6-5; cdr3_nt: TGTGCCAGCAGTTACTCTGCGGGGGTGGGCCAGCCCCAGCATTTT; cdr3_aa: CASSYSAGVGQPQHF
clone_size: .; j_call: TRBJ1-4; d_call: .; v_call: TRBV28; cdr3_nt: TGTGCCAGCAGTTCCTACCGCCTGGCAACTAATGAAAAACTGTTTTTT; cdr3_aa: CASSSYRLATNEKLFF
clone_size: .; j_call: TRBJ1-5; d_call: .; v_call: TRBV9; cdr3_nt: TGTGCCAGCAGCGGGGGGCGGGGCAATCAGCCCCAGCATTTT; cdr3_aa: CASSGGRGNQPQHF
clone_size: .; j_call: TRBJ2-7; d_call: TRBD1; v_call: TRBV19; cdr3_nt: TGTGCCAGTAGTATAGGTTCCGGGACAGTCTACGAGCAGTACTTC; cdr3_aa: CASSIGSGTVYEQYF
clone_size: .; j_call: TRBJ2-7; d_call: TRBD1; v_call: TRBV4-2; cdr3_nt: TGTGCCAGCAGCCAAGCTTACAGGGGATGGTACGAGCAGTACTTC; cdr3_aa: CASSQAYRGWYEQYF
clone_size: .; j_call: TRBJ2-7; d_call: .; v_call: TRBV28; cdr3_nt: TGTGCCAGCAGCGCCGACAGCCCCTACGAGCAGTACTTC; cdr3_aa: CASSADSPYEQYF
clone_size: .; j_call: TRBJ1-5; d_call: TRBD1; v_call: TRBV5-5; cdr3_nt: TGTGCCAGCAGCCTAGGGACAGGGGGGAATCAGCCCCAGCATTTT; cdr3_aa: CASSLGTGGNQPQHF
clone_size: once; j_call: TRBJ2-3; d_call: TRBD2; v_call: TRBV11-2; cdr3_nt: TGTGCCAGCAGCTCGAACCCGCCTCGGGAGGTTGGCGATACGCAGTATTTT; cdr3_aa: CASSSNPPREVGDTQYF
clone_size: .; j_call: TRBJ2-1; d_call: .; v_call: TRBV20-1; cdr3_nt: TGCAGTGCTCCCCTCCATGAGCAGTTCTTC; cdr3_aa: CSAPLHEQFF
clone_size: .; j_call: TRBJ2-5; d_call: TRBD1; v_call: TRBV6-1; cdr3_nt: TGTGCCATACAGGGGTACCAAGAGACCCAGTACTTC; cdr3_aa: CAIQGYQETQYF
clone_size: once; j_call: TRBJ1-1; d_call: TRBD1; v_call: TRBV19; cdr3_nt: TGTGCCAGTAGTTTCCCAGGGGGCGAAACTGAAGCTTTCTTT; cdr3_aa: CASSFPGGETEAFF
clone_size: .; j_call: TRBJ2-1; d_call: TRBD2; v_call: TRBV2; cdr3_nt: TGTGCCAGCAGTGGGGGACTACTCAATGAGCAGTTCTTC; cdr3_aa: CASSGGLLNEQFF
clone_size: .; j_call: TRBJ2-7; d_call: TRBD2; v_call: TRBV19; cdr3_nt: TGTGCCAGTAGTCCGACTAGCGGGGTGAACGGCGAGCAGTACTTC; cdr3_aa: CASSPTSGVNGEQYF
clone_size: .; j_call: TRBJ2-3; d_call: .; v_call: TRBV6-5; cdr3_nt: TGTGCCAGCAGACAATCCGGGGGCACAGATACGCAGTATTTT; cdr3_aa: CASRQSGGTDTQYF
clone_size: .; j_call: TRBJ2-7; d_call: TRBD2; v_call: TRBV7-6; cdr3_nt: TGTGCCAGCAGCTTAGGGAAACTAGCGGGAGAGTACGAGCAGTACTTC; cdr3_aa: CASSLGKLAGEYEQYF
clone_size: .; j_call: TRBJ2-1; d_call: .; v_call: TRBV5-1; cdr3_nt: TGCGCCAGCAGCTTGGCGGGGAACAATGAGCAGTTCTTC; cdr3_aa: CASSLAGNNEQFF
clone_size: .; j_call: TRBJ1-1; d_call: .; v_call: TRBV28; cdr3_nt: TGTGCCAGCCTGTACCAGGTTGACACTGAAGCTTTCTTT; cdr3_aa: CASLYQVDTEAFF
clone_size: .; j_call: TRBJ1-4; d_call: TRBD1; v_call: TRBV28; cdr3_nt: TGTGCCAGCAGTCAGACAGGGGAAAGTGAAAAACTGTTTTTT; cdr3_aa: CASSQTGESEKLFF
clone_size: .; j_call: TRBJ2-3; d_call: .; v_call: TRBV2; cdr3_nt: TGTGCCAGCCATGCGGGGGACAGGAGCACAGATACGCAGTATTTT; cdr3_aa: CASHAGDRSTDTQYF
clone_size: .; j_call: TRBJ2-1; d_call: .; v_call: TRBV9; cdr3_nt: TGTGCCAGCAGCGTAGATATAAGCGATGAGCAGTTCTTC; cdr3_aa: CASSVDISDEQFF
clone_size: .; j_call: TRBJ2-7; d_call: .; v_call: TRBV6-1; cdr3_nt: TGTGCCAGCATTCAGGTGGGGCCCCGACTCTACGAGCAGTACTTC; cdr3_aa: CASIQVGPRLYEQYF